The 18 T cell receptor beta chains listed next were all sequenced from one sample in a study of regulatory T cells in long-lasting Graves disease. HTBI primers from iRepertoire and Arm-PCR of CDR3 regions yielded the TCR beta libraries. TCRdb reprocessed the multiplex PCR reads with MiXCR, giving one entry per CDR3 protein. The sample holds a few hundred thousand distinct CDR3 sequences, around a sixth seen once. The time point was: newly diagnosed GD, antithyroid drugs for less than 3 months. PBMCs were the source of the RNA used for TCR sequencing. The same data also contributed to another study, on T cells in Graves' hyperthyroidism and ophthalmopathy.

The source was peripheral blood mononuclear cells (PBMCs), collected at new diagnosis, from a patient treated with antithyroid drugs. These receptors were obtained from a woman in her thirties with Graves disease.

The CDR3 here is CASSFFGTDTQYF. The CDR3 DNA reads TGTGCCAGCAGTTTTTTCGGCACAGATACGCAGTATTTT. The rearrangement uses TRBV27 and TRBJ2-3; D remains unclear. The V and J ends lost 3 bases and 1 base respectively, with 5 bases between them. Looked up from germline, CDR1 is MNHEY and CDR2 is SMNVEV (reference sequence). The CDR3 loop spans 13 amino acids.

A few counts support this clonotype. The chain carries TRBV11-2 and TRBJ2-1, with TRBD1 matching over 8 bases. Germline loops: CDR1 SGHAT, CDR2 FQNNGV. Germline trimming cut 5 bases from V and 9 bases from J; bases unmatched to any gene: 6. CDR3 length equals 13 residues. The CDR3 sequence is CASSPDRVCEQFF. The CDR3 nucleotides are TGTGCCAGCAGCCCGGACAGGGTGTGTGAGCAGTTCTTC.

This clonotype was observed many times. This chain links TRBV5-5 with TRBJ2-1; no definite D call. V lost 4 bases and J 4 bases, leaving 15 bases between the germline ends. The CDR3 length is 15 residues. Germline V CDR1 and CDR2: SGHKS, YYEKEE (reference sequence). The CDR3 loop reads CASSADVTVYNEQFF. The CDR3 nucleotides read TGTGCCAGCAGCGCCGATGTAACAGTGTACAATGAGCAGTTCTTC.

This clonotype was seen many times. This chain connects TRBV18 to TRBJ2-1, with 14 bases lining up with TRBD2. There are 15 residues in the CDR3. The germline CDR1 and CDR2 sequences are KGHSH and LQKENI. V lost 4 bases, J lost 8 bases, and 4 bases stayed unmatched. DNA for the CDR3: TGTGCCAGCTCACGGGGACTAGCGGGGGATCATGAGCAGTTCTTC. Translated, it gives CASSRGLAGDHEQFF.

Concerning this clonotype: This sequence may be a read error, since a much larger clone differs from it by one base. The CDR3 region is CASSESEVGTQDYGYTF. The CDR3 DNA is TGTGCCAGCAGCGAAAGCGAGGTGGGGACGCAGGACTATGGCTACACCTTC. The J gene is TRBJ1-2, the V gene TRBV7-2; maybe TRBD1 (5 bases). Trimming cost V 5 bases and J 3 bases, with 22 bases left between them. Germline V gene lookup returns CDR1 SGHTA and CDR2 FQGNSA. There are 17 residues in the CDR3.

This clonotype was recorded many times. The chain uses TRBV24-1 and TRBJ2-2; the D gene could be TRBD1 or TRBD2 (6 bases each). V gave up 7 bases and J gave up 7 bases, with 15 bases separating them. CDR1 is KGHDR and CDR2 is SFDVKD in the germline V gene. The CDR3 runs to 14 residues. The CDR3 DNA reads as TGTGCCACCAGCCCCACGGGGGCCGGCGGGGAGCTGTTTTTT. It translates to CATSPTGAGGELFF.

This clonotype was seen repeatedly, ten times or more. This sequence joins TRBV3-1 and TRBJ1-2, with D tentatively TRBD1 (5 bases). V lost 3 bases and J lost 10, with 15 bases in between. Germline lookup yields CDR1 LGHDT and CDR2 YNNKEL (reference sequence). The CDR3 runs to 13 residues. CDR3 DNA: TGTGCCAGCAGCCAGGGGGGACTCCTCAACTACACCTTC. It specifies CASSQGGLLNYTF.

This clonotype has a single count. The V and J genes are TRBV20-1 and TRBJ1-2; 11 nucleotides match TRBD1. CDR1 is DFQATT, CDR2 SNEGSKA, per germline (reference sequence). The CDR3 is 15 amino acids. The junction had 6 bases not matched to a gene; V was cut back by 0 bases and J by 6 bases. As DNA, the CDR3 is TGCAGTGCTAGAGAGATGGGACAGGGGGGGCATGGCTACACCTTC. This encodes CSAREMGQGGHGYTF.

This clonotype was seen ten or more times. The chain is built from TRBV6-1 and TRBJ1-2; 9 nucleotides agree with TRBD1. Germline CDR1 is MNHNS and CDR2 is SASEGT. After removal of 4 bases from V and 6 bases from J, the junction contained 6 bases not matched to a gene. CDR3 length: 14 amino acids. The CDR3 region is CASSGLDRGHGYTF. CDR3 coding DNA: TGTGCCAGCAGTGGACTGGACAGGGGACATGGCTACACCTTC.

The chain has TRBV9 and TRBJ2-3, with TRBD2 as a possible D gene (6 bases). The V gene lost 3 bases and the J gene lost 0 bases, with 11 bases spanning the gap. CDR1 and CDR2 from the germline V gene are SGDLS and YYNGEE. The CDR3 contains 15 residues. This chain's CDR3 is CASSAESGSTDTQYF. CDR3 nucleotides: TGTGCCAGCAGCGCCGAAAGCGGGAGCACAGATACGCAGTATTTT.

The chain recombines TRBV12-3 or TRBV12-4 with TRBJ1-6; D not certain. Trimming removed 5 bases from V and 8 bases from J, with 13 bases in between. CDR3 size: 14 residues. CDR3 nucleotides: TGTGCCAGCAGTACCGGGCCTCCTTATTCACCCCTCCACTTT. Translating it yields CASSTGPPYSPLHF.

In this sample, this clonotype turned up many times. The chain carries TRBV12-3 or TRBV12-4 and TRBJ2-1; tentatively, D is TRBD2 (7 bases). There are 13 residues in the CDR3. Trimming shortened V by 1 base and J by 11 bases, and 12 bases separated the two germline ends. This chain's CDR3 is CASSLEGGDQQFF. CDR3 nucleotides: TGTGCCAGCAGTTTAGAAGGGGGGGATCAGCAGTTCTTC.

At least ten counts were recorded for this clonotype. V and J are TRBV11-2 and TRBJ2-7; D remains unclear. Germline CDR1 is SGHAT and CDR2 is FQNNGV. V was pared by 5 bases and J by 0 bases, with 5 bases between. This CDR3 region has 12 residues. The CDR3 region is CASSRSSYEQYF. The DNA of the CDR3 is TGTGCCAGCAGCCGCAGCTCCTACGAGCAGTACTTC.

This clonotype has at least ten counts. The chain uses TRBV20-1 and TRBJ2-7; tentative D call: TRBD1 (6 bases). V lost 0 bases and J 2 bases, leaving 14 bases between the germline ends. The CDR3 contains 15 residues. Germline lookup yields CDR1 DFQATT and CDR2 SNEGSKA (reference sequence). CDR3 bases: TGCAGTGCTAGAGATTCTGGGGGCCGAACCTACGAGCAGTACTTC. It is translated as CSARDSGGRTYEQYF.

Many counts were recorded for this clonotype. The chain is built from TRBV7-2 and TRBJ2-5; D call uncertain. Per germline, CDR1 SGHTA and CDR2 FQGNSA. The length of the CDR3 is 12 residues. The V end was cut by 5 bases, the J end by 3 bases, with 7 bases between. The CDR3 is CASSAPKETQYF. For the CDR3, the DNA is TGTGCCAGCAGCGCACCAAAAGAGACCCAGTACTTC.

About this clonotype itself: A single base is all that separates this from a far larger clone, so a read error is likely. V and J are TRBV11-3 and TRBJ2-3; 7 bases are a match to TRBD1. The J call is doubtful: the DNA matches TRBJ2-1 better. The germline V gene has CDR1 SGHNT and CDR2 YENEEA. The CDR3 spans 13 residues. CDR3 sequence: CASSSQNRGEQFF. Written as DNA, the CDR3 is TGTGCCAGCAGCTCACAAAACAGGGGCGAGCAGTTCTTC.

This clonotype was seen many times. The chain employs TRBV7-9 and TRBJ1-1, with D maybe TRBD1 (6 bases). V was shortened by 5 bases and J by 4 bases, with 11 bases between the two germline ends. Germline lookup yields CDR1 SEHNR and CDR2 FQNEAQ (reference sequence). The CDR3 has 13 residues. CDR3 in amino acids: CASSLRGATEAFF. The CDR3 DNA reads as TGTGCCAGCAGCCTCAGGGGCGCCACTGAAGCTTTCTTT.

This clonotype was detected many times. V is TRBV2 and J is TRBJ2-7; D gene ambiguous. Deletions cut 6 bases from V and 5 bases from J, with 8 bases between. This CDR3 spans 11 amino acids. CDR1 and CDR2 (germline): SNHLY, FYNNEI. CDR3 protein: CASSLHNEQYF. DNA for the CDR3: TGTGCCAGCAGCCTACATAACGAGCAGTACTTC.